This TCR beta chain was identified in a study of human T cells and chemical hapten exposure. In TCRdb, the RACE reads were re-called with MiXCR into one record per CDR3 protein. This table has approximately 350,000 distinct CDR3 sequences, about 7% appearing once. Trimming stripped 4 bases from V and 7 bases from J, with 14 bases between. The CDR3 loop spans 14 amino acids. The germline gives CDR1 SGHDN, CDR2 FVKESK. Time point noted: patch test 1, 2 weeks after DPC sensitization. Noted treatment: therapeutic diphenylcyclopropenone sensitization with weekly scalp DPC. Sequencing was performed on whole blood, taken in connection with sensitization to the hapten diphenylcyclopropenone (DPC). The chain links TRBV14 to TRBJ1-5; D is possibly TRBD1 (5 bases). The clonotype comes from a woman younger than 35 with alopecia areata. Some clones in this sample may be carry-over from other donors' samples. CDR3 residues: CASSPSGGGQPQHF. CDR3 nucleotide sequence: TGTGCCAGCAGCCCGTCGGGGGGTGGCCAGCCCCAGCATTTT. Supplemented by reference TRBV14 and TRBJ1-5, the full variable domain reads EAGVTQFPSHSVIEKGQTVTLRCDPISGHDNLYWYRRVMGKEIKFLLHFVKESKQDESGMPNNRFLAERTGGTYSTLKVQPAELEDSGVYFCASSPSGGGQPQHFGDGTRLSIL.